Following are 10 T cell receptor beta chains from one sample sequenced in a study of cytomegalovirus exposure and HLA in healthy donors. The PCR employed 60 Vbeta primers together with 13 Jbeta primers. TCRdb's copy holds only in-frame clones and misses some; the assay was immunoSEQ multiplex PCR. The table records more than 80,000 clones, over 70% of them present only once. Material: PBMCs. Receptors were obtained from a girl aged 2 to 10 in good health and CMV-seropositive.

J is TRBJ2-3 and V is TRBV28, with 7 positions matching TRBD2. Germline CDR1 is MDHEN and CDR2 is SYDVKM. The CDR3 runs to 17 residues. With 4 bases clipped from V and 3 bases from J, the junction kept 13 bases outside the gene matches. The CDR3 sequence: CASSSERDSAVTDTQYF. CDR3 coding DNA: TGTGCCAGCAGTTCAGAGCGGGACTCGGCGGTGACAGATACGCAGTATTTT.

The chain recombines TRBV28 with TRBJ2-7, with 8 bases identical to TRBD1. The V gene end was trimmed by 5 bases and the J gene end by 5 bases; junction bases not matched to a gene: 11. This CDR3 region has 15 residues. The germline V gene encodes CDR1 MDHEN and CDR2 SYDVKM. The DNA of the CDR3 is TGTGCCAGCAGTCCGTGGACAGGGCCTAGCGACGAGCAGTACTTC. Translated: CASSPWTGPSDEQYF.

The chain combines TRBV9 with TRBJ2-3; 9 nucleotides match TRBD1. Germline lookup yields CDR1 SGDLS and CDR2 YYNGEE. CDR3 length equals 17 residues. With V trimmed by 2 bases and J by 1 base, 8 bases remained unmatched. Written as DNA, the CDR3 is TGTGCCAGCAGCGTCCGGGACAGGGATGGGGGCACAGATACGCAGTATTTT. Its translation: CASSVRDRDGGTDTQYF.

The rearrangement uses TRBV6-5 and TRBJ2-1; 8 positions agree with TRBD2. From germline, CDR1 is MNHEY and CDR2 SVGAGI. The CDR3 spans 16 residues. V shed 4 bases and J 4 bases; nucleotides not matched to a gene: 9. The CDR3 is CASSSERGRGYNEQFF. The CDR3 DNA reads TGTGCCAGCAGTTCCGAGCGGGGGAGGGGTTACAATGAGCAGTTCTTC.

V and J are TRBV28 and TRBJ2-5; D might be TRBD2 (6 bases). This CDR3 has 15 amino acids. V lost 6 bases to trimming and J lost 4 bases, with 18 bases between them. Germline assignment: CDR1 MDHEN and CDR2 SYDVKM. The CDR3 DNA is TGTGCCAGCAGCCCGCCGGGACTGGCCGCAGAGACCCAGTACTTC. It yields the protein CASSPPGLAAETQYF.

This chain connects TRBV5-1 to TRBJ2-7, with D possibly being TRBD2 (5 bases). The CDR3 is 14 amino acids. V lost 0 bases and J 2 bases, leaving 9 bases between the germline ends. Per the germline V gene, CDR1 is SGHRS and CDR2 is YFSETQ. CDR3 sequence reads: CASSLAVGTYEQYF. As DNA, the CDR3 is TGCGCCAGCAGCTTGGCCGTCGGGACCTACGAGCAGTACTTC.

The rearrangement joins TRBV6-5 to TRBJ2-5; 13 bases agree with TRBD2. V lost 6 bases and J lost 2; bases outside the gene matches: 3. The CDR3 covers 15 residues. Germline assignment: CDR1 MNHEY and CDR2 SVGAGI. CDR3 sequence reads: CASRTSGRPQETQYF. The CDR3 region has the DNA TGTGCCAGCAGGACTAGCGGGAGGCCACAAGAGACCCAGTACTTC.

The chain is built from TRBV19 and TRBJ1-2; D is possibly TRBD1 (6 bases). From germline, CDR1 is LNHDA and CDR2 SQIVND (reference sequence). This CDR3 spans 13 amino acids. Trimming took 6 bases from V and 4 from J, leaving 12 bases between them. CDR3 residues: CASRRGQPYGYTF. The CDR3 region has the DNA TGTGCCAGTAGACGAGGACAGCCCTATGGCTACACCTTC.

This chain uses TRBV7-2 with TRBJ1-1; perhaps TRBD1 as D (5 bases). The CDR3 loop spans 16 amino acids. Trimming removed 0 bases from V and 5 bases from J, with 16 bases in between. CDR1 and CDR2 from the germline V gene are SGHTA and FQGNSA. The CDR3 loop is CASSLAGGRGGTEAFF. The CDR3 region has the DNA TGTGCCAGCAGCTTAGCCGGCGGCCGGGGGGGGACTGAAGCTTTCTTT.

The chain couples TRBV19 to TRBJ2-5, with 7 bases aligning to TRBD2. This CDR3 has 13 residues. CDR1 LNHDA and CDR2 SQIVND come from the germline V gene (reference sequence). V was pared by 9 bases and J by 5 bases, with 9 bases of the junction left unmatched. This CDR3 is CASAKRGGETQYF. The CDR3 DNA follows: TGTGCCAGCGCTAAACGGGGAGGGGAGACCCAGTACTTC.